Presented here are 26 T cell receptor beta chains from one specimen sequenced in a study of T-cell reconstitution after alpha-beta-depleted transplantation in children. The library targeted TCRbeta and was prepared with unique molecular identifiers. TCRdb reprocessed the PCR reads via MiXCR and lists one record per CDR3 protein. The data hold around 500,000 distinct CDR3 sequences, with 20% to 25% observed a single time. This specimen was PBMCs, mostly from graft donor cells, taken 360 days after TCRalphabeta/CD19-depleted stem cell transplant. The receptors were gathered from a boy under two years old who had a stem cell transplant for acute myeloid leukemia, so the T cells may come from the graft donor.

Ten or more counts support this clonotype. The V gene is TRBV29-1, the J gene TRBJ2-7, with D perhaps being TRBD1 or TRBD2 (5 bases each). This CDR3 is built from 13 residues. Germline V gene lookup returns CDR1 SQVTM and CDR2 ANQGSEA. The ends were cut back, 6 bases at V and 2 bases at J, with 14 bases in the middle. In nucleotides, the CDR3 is TGCAGCGTGCAGGGACGGGGTACCTACGAGCAGTACTTC. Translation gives CSVQGRGTYEQYF.

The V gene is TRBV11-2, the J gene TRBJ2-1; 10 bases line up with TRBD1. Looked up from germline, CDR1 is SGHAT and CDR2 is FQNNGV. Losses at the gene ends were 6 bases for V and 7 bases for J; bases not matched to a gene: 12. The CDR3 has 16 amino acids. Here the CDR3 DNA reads TGTGCCAGCAGTTCAGGGGCCAGGGGACAGGGGAATGAGCAGTTCTTC. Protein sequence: CASSSGARGQGNEQFF.

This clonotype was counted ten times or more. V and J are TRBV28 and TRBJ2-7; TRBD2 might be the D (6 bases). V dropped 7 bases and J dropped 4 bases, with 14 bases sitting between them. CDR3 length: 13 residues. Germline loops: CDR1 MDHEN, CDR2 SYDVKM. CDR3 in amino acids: CASNGGSRYEQYF. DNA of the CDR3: TGTGCCAGCAATGGAGGGAGCCGATACGAGCAGTACTTC.

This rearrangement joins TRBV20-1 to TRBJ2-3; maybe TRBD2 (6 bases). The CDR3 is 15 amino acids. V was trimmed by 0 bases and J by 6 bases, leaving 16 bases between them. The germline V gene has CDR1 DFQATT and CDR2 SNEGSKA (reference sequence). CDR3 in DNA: TGCAGTGCTAGAGATGGGGGGACTTCCCTGGATACGCAGTATTTT. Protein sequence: CSARDGGTSLDTQYF.

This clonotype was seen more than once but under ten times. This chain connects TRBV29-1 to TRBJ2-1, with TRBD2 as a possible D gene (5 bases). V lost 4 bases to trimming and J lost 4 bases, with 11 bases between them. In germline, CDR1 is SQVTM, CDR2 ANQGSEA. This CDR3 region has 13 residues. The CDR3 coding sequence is TGCAGCGTTGGAGGGTCCCAATACAATGAGCAGTTCTTC. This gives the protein CSVGGSQYNEQFF.

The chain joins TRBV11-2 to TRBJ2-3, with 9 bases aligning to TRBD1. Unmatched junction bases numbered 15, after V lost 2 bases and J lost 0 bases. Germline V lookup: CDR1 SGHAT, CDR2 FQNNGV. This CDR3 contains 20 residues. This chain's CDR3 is CASSLRFYSPGQGSTDTQYF. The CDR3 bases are TGTGCCAGCAGCTTACGATTTTACTCTCCGGGACAGGGAAGCACAGATACGCAGTATTTT.

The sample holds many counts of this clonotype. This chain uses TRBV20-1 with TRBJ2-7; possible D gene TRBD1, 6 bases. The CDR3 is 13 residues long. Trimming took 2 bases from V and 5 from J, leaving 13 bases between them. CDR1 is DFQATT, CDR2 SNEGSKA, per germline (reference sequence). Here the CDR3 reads CSARRPGAHEQYF. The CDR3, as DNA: TGCAGTGCTAGACGTCCAGGGGCCCACGAGCAGTACTTC.

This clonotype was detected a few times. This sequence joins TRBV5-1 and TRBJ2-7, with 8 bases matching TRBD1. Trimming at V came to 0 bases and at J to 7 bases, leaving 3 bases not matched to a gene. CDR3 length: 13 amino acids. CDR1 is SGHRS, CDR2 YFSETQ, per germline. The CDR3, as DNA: TGCGCCAGCAGCTTGGGCAGGGGGCTAGAGCAGTACGTC. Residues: CASSLGRGLEQYV.

The CDR3, as DNA: TGTGCCAGCAGGAGAGGACAGGGGTTCACAGATACGCAGTATTTT. Protein product: CASRRGQGFTDTQYF. This sequence joins TRBV12-3 or TRBV12-4 and TRBJ2-3; TRBD1 matches 9 bases. This CDR3 spans 15 amino acids. The V segment lost 6 bases and the J segment 2 bases; nucleotides outside the gene matches: 6.

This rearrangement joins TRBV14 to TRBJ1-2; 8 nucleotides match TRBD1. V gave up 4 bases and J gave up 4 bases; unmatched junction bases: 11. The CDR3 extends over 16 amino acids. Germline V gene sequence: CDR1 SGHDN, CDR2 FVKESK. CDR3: CASSRSAFGQGYGYTF. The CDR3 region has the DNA TGTGCCAGCAGCCGATCTGCCTTCGGACAGGGCTATGGCTACACCTTC.

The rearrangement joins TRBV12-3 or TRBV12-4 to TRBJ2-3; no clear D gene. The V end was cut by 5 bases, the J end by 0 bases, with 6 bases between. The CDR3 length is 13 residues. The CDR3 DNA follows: TGTGCCAGCAGTACCCTCAGCACAGATACGCAGTATTTT. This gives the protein CASSTLSTDTQYF.

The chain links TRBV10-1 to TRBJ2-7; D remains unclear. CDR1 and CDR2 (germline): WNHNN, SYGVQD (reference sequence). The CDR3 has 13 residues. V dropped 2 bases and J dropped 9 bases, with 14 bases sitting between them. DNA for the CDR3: TGCGCCAGCAGTGAGAGGCTCGGCCTTTGGCAGTACTTC. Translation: CASSERLGLWQYF.

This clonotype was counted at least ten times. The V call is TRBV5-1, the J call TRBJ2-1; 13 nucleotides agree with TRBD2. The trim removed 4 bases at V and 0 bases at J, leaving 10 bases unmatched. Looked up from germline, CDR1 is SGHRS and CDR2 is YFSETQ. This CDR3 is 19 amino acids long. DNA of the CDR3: TGCGCCAGCAGCCGTGTCCCGGGACTAGCGGGGTCCTCCTACAATGAGCAGTTCTTC. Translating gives CASSRVPGLAGSSYNEQFF.

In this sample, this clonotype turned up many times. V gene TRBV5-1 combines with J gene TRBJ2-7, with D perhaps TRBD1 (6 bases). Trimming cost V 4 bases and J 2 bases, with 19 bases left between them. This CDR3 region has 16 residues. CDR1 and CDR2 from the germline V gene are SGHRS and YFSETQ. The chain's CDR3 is CASSPWPGDAAYEQYV. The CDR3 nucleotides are TGCGCCAGCAGCCCCTGGCCAGGGGACGCGGCCTACGAGCAGTACGTC.

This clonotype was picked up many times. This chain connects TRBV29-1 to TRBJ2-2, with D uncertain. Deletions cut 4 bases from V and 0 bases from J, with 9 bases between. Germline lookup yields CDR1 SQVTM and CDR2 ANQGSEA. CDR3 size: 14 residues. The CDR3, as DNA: TGCAGCGTTGTACGTTTTGCGAACACCGGGGAGCTGTTTTTT. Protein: CSVVRFANTGELFF.

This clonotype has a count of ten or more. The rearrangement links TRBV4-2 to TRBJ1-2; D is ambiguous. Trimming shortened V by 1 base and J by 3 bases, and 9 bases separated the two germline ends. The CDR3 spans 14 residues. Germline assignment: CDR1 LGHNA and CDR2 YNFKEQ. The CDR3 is CASSQASLDYGYTF. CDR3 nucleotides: TGTGCCAGCAGCCAAGCCTCCTTGGACTATGGCTACACCTTC.

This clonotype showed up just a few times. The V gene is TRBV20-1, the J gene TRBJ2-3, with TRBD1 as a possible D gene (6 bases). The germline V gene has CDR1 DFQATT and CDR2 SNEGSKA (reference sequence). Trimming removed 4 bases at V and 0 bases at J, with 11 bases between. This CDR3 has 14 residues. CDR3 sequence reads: CSATLQGSTDTQYF. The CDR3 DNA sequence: TGCAGTGCTACCTTACAGGGTAGCACAGATACGCAGTATTTT.

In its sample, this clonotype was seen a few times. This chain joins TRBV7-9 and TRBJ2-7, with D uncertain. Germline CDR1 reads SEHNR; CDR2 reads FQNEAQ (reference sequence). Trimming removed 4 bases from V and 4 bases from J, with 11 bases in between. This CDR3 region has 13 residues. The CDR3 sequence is CASSSTGEYEQYF. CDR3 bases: TGTGCCAGCAGCTCAACCGGAGAATACGAGCAGTACTTC. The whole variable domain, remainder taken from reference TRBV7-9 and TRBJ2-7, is DTGVSQNPRHKITKRGQNVTFRCDPISEHNRLYWYRQTLGQGPEFLTYFQNEAQLEKSRLLSDRFSAERPKGSFSTLEIQRTEQGDSAMYLCASSSTGEYEQYFGPGTRLTVT.

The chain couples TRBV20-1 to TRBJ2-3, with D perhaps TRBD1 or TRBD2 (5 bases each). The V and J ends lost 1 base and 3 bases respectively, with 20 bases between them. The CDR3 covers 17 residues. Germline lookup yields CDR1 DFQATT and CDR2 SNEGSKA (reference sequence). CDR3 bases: TGCAGTGCTAGAGTGCCACGGGGCCGCACGGGGACAGATACGCAGTATTTT. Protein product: CSARVPRGRTGTDTQYF.

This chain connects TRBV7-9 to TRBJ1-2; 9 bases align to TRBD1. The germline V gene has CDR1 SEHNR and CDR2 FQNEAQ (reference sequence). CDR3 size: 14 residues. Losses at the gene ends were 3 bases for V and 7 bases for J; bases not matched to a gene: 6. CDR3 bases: TGTGCCAGCAGCTTGGGGGGACAGGGACGTGGCTACACCTTC. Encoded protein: CASSLGGQGRGYTF. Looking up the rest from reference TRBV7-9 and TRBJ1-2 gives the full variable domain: DTGVSQNPRHKITKRGQNVTFRCDPISEHNRLYWYRQTLGQGPEFLTYFQNEAQLEKSRLLSDRFSAERPKGSFSTLEIQRTEQGDSAMYLCASSLGGQGRGYTFGSGTRLTVV.

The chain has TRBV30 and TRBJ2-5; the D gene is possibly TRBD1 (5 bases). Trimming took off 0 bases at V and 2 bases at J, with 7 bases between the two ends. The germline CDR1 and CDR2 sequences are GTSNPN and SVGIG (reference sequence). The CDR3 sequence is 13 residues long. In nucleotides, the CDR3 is TGTGCCTGGAGTGTAGGACAACAAGAGACCCAGTACTTC. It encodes CAWSVGQQETQYF. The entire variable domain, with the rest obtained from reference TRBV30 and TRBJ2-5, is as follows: SQTIHQWPATLVQPVGSPLSLECTVEGTSNPNLYWYRQAAGRGLQLLFYSVGIGQISSEVPQNLSASRPQDRQFILSSKKLLLSDSGFYLCAWSVGQQETQYFGPGTRLLVL.

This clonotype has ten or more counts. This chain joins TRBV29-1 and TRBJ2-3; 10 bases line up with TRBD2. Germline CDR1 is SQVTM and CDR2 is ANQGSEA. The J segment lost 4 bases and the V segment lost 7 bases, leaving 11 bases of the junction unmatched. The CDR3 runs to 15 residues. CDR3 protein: CSAYLSGGVADTQYF. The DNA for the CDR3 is TGCAGCGCGTACCTCAGCGGGGGGGTTGCAGATACGCAGTATTTT.

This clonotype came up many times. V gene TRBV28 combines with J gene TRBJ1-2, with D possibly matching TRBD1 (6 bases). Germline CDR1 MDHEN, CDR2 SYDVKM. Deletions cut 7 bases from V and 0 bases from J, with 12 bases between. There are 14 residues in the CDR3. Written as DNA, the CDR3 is TGTGCCAGCACCCGACAGGCAACTAACTATGGCTACACCTTC. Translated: CASTRQATNYGYTF.

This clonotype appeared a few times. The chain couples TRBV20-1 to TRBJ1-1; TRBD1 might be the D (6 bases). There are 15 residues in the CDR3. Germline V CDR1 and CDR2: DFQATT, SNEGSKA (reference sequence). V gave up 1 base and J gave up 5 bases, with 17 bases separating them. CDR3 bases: TGCAGTGCTAGAGCCCTTACTAGGGGGAGGACTGAAGCTTTCTTT. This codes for CSARALTRGRTEAFF.

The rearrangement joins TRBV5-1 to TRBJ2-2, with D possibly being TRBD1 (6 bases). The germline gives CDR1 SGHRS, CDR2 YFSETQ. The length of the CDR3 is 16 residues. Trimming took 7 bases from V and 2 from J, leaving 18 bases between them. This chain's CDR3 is CASGLRGTPNTGELFF. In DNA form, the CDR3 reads TGCGCCAGCGGTTTAAGGGGGACACCAAACACCGGGGAGCTGTTTTTT.

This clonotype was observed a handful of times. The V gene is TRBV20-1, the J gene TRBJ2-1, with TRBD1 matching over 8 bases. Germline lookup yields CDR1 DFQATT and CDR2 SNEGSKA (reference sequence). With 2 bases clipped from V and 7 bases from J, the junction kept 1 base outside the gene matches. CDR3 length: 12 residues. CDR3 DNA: TGCAGTGCTAGAAGGACAGGGAATGAGCAGTTCTTC. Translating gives CSARRTGNEQFF.